Listed here are 4 T cell receptor beta chains from one sample, sequenced in a study of cytomegalovirus exposure and HLA in healthy donors. The PCR ran on 60 Vbeta and 13 Jbeta primers. Clones were read by immunoSEQ multiplex PCR, and TCRdb kept only the in-frame ones, dropping some. The sample includes more than 200,000 clones, more than 75% of them seen just once. The sample consisted of PBMCs. These receptors originate from a man between 35 and 55 years old in good health and CMV-seropositive.

The chain recombines TRBV4-1 with TRBJ2-2; 7 positions match TRBD1. Looked up from germline, CDR1 is MGHRA and CDR2 is YSYEKL. The J segment lost 3 bases and the V segment lost 6 bases, leaving 7 bases of the junction unmatched. This CDR3 is 15 amino acids long. The CDR3 is CASSLDRAYTGELFF. Here the CDR3 DNA reads TGCGCCAGCAGTCTCGACAGGGCTTACACCGGGGAGCTGTTTTTT.

In this sample, this clone turned up a few times. J is TRBJ1-2 and V is TRBV10-2; D gene uncertain. Germline CDR1 and CDR2: WSHSY and SAAADI. V lost 2 bases to trimming and J lost 0 bases, with 13 bases between them. This CDR3 is built from 16 residues. Here the CDR3 DNA reads TGCGCCAGCAGTGAGGGTTGGGAGCCGTCTAACTATGGCTACACCTTC. As protein: CASSEGWEPSNYGYTF.

V usage is TRBV9 and J usage is TRBJ2-2; 11 positions match TRBD2. Germline V gene data show CDR1 as SGDLS and CDR2 as YYNGEE. The CDR3 loop spans 17 amino acids. J was trimmed by 4 bases and V by 1 base; bases with no gene match: 6. This chain's CDR3 is CASSVRRGLAVTGELFF. The CDR3 DNA reads TGTGCCAGCAGCGTACGCCGGGGACTAGCGGTCACCGGGGAGCTGTTTTTT.

J is TRBJ1-2 and V is TRBV10-3; D remains unclear. The germline gives CDR1 ENHRY, CDR2 SYGVKD. Trimming shortened V by 7 bases and J by 1 base, and 22 bases separated the two germline ends. The CDR3 length is 17 residues. Here the CDR3 reads CAINSDSGSRDNYGYTF. The CDR3 DNA is TGTGCCATCAACTCGGACTCAGGTTCAAGAGATAACTATGGCTACACCTTC.